This paragraph covers one TCR beta chain sequence. The antigen is undetermined. Germline V gives CDR1 SGHRS, CDR2 YFSETQ. Trimming removed 0 bases from V and 7 bases from J; junction bases left unmatched: 8. The CDR3 contains 17 residues. The data originate from a study of T cells in localized non-small cell lung cancer. Regarding the study as a whole: Elevated circulating T cell density in blood was associated with longer overall survival. The highest T cell clonality was in uninvolved adjacent lung, above tumor. Sequencing, confined to only one tumor region, leaves heterogeneity possible.

Method: immunoSEQ multiplex PCR; TCRdb's copy keeps in-frame clones and lacks some. The sample lists 70,000 to 80,000 clones, around nine tenths occurring once. This clonotype was sampled from a woman aged 35-70 years with stage I squamous cell lung carcinoma. The gene calls are TRBV5-1 and TRBJ2-1; TRBD2 matches at 12 bases. Sequencing used peripheral blood, obtained before any cancer treatment. CDR3 protein: CASSLGPLAGGPNEQFF. For the CDR3, the DNA is TGCGCCAGCAGCTTGGGCCCTCTAGCGGGGGGGCCAAATGAGCAGTTCTTC.